This T cell receptor (beta chain) was recorded in a study of breast tumors, draining lymph nodes, adjacent tissues. TCRdb analysed the multiplex PCR reads with MiXCR anew, one entry per CDR3 protein. The sample shows some 170,000 distinct CDR3 sequences, 30% to 35% of them seen only once. Points from the study as a whole: Compared with basal-like, luminal-like tumors shared significantly more repertoire with nontumor tissue. Compared with lymph nodes, tumors were less diverse; compared with nontumor tissue, more. That most tumor T cells come from lymph nodes remained unproven. Data fit most tumor T cells coming from lymph node, expanding in tumor.

This CDR3 spans 15 amino acids. Germline V CDR1 and CDR2: GTSNPN, SVGIG (reference sequence). Trimming pared 2 bases from V and 0 bases from J, leaving 13 bases between. A note on this clonotype: Its antigen is unidentified.

The lymph nodes were axillary draining lymph nodes from breast cancer patients. The chain has TRBV30 and TRBJ1-1; unclear D gene. This clonotype was obtained from a female donor with breast cancer. Some clones in this sample may be carry-over from other donors' samples. The sample taken for sequencing was axillary lymph node tissue. Written as DNA, the CDR3 is TGTGCCTGGAGTTCGGCTCCGGGGATGAACACTGAAGCTTTCTTT. It encodes CAWSSAPGMNTEAFF.